These 19 T cell receptor beta chains came from one sample sequenced in a study of cytomegalovirus exposure and HLA in healthy donors. The PCR was carried out with 60 Vbeta primers and 13 Jbeta primers. Assay used: immunoSEQ multiplex PCR; TCRdb lists only in-frame clones, some missing. The sample includes about 97,000 clones, around three quarters seen only once; the top ten take more than 2.5%. Sequencing was done on a sample of PBMCs. These TCRs come from a male donor in good health and CMV-seropositive.

The chain has TRBV5-4 and TRBJ1-2, with D possibly matching TRBD1 (6 bases). This CDR3 region has 12 residues. Germline values: CDR1 SGHNT, CDR2 YYREEE (reference sequence). Trimming removed 0 bases from V and 6 bases from J, with 6 bases in between. The CDR3 nucleotides read TGTGCCAGCAGCTTGGGACAGGATGGCTACACCTTC. This sequence encodes CASSLGQDGYTF.

V usage is TRBV6-1 and J usage is TRBJ2-7, with D perhaps matching TRBD1 (5 bases). V dropped 0 bases and J dropped 2 bases, with 11 bases sitting between them. Per germline, CDR1 MNHNS and CDR2 SASEGT. The CDR3 runs 15 residues. As DNA, the CDR3 is TGTGCCAGCAGTGAAGCTGAGACAGTAACCTACGAGCAGTACTTC. As protein: CASSEAETVTYEQYF.

This chain links TRBV6-5 with TRBJ2-3; no clear D gene. This CDR3 is 14 amino acids long. The V end was cut by 5 bases, the J end by 1 base, with 10 bases between. Per germline, CDR1 MNHEY and CDR2 SVGAGI. The DNA for the CDR3 is TGTGCCAGCAGTCCTACAGCTGGCACAGATACGCAGTATTTT. Its translation: CASSPTAGTDTQYF.

The chain is built from TRBV6-4 and TRBJ2-1; TRBD2 matches 9 bases. The CDR3 is made up of 18 amino acids. J lost 0 bases, V lost 2 bases, and 8 bases had no gene match. From germline, CDR1 is MRHNA and CDR2 SNTAGT. The CDR3: CASSDGSGGPSSYNEQFF. The CDR3 nucleotides are TGTGCCAGCAGTGACGGTAGCGGGGGCCCTAGCTCCTACAATGAGCAGTTCTTC.

The chain joins TRBV14 to TRBJ1-1; possibly TRBD1 for D (6 bases). V dropped 4 bases and J dropped 10 bases, with 19 bases sitting between them. The CDR3 spans 14 residues. Germline V gene sequence: CDR1 SGHDN, CDR2 FVKESK. Here the CDR3 reads CASSPGWTAARAFF. The CDR3 DNA is TGTGCCAGCAGCCCCGGTTGGACAGCCGCTCGAGCTTTCTTT.

The chain combines TRBV5-4 with TRBJ1-2, with a weak D call TRBD1 (6 bases). CDR1 and CDR2 (germline): SGHNT, YYREEE (reference sequence). This CDR3 region has 13 residues. V was shortened by 7 bases and J by 1 base, with 11 bases between the two germline ends. CDR3 coding DNA: TGTGCCAGCGGCAACAGGGATAACTATGGCTACACCTTC. Amino acids: CASGNRDNYGYTF.

This clone has only a few counts. V and J are TRBV5-6 and TRBJ1-2, with 7 bases identical to TRBD1. The CDR3 runs 19 residues. Unmatched junction bases numbered 23, after V lost 5 bases and J lost 4 bases. Germline loops: CDR1 SGHDT, CDR2 YYEEEE. The CDR3 sequence: CASRVAGTAFFESFYGYTF. The DNA of the CDR3 is TGTGCCAGCAGGGTTGCCGGGACAGCCTTTTTTGAATCTTTCTATGGCTACACCTTC.

DNA for the CDR3: TGTGCCAGCAGTCACCTCGGAGGGTCCCAAGAGACCCAGTACTTC. It translates to CASSHLGGSQETQYF. The chain has TRBV25-1 and TRBJ2-5; D perhaps matches TRBD2 (6 bases). This CDR3 contains 15 residues. Germline V gives CDR1 MGHDK, CDR2 SYGVNS. Trimming took off 5 bases at V and 1 base at J, with 14 bases between the two ends.

The gene calls are TRBV9 and TRBJ1-1; a possible D gene is TRBD1 (6 bases). The V gene's germline CDR1 is SGDLS and CDR2 YYNGEE. V dropped 4 bases and J dropped 3 bases, with 16 bases sitting between them. This CDR3 is built from 15 residues. The CDR3 is CASSPQGRGYTEAFF. As DNA, the CDR3 is TGTGCCAGCAGCCCTCAGGGCAGGGGTTACACTGAAGCTTTCTTT.

The V gene is TRBV5-1, the J gene TRBJ1-6, with unresolved D. The length of the CDR3 is 16 residues. V gave up 5 bases and J gave up 11 bases, with 23 bases separating them. CDR1 is SGHRS, CDR2 YFSETQ, per germline. CDR3 sequence: CASSLTPFRYGPPLHF. The CDR3 DNA follows: TGCGCCAGCAGTCTAACTCCCTTCCGATATGGTCCACCCCTCCACTTT.

This clone was detected only a few times. The chain carries TRBV19 and TRBJ1-1; 10 bases map to TRBD1. Germline V gene data show CDR1 as LNHDA and CDR2 as SQIVND (reference sequence). The CDR3 totals 14 residues. V shed 5 bases, J shed 4 bases, and the junction held 4 bases outside the gene matches. In DNA, the CDR3 is TGTGCCAGTAGTGGGACAGGGGCGCTCACTGAAGCTTTCTTT. Protein: CASSGTGALTEAFF.

The chain is built from TRBV10-1 and TRBJ2-3; D not resolved. Trimming took 4 bases from V and 6 from J, leaving 11 bases between them. Germline assignment: CDR1 WNHNN and CDR2 SYGVQD (reference sequence). This CDR3 has 13 residues. The CDR3: CASSAVGDDTQYF. The CDR3 DNA reads TGCGCCAGCAGTGCCGTGGGCGACGATACGCAGTATTTT.

The chain joins TRBV30 to TRBJ1-2; a possible D gene is TRBD1 (6 bases). CDR3 length: 13 residues. V was clipped by 2 bases and J by 4 bases, with 11 bases between them. Germline V gene lookup returns CDR1 GTSNPN and CDR2 SVGIG (reference sequence). CDR3 DNA: TGTGCCTGGAGTCACAGGGACGCCTATGGCTACACCTTC. Translating it yields CAWSHRDAYGYTF.

The rearrangement joins TRBV5-1 to TRBJ1-2; TRBD1 aligns across 9 bases. CDR3 length: 15 amino acids. CDR1 SGHRS and CDR2 YFSETQ come from the germline V gene. Trimming removed 0 bases from V and 2 bases from J; junction bases left unmatched: 2. CDR3 protein: CASSLGDRVNYGYTF. CDR3 bases: TGCGCCAGCAGCTTGGGGGACAGGGTCAACTATGGCTACACCTTC. Drawing the rest from reference TRBV5-1 and TRBJ1-2, the complete variable domain is KAGVTQTPRYLIKTRGQQVTLSCSPISGHRSVSWYQQTPGQGLQFLFEYFSETQRNKGNFPGRFSGRQFSNSRSEMNVSTLELGDSALYLCASSLGDRVNYGYTFGSGTRLTVV.

This clone was seen a handful of times. The chain carries TRBV7-3 and TRBJ1-1; a weak D match, TRBD1 (5 bases). The germline V gene encodes CDR1 SGHTA and CDR2 FQGTGA. Between the trimmed V and J ends, which lost 5 bases and 4 bases, there was a span of 8 bases. The CDR3 runs 12 residues. The CDR3 region is CASSPGGTEAFF. Here the CDR3 DNA reads TGTGCCAGCAGCCCCGGGGGCACTGAAGCTTTCTTT.

The V call is TRBV7-2, the J call TRBJ2-2; D not resolved. The CDR3 has 13 amino acids. Germline CDR1 and CDR2: SGHTA and FQGNSA. Trimming cost V 1 base and J 4 bases, with 4 bases left between them. The CDR3 sequence: CASSLDFTGELFF. The CDR3 bases are TGTGCCAGCAGCTTAGACTTCACCGGGGAGCTGTTTTTT.

The chain links TRBV27 to TRBJ1-4; D might be TRBD1 (5 bases). The V end lost 0 bases, the J end lost 8 bases, and 13 bases lay between the germline ends. The CDR3 has 15 residues. Germline V gene data show CDR1 as MNHEY and CDR2 as SMNVEV (reference sequence). The CDR3 sequence: CASSLSGRGGEKLFF. The DNA for the CDR3 is TGTGCCAGCAGTTTATCGGGGAGGGGAGGAGAAAAACTGTTTTTT.

The CDR3 sequence is CASTGGWGGTEAFF. In DNA, the CDR3 is TGTGCCAGCACCGGGGGGTGGGGAGGCACTGAAGCTTTCTTT. The chain joins TRBV6-5 to TRBJ1-1, with D perhaps TRBD1 (5 bases). The V end lost 7 bases, the J end lost 4 bases, and 16 bases lay between the germline ends. The CDR3 is 14 amino acids. In germline, CDR1 is MNHEY, CDR2 SVGAGI.

This chain connects TRBV6-5 to TRBJ2-3, with D possibly TRBD1 on 5 matching bases. In germline, CDR1 is MNHEY, CDR2 SVGAGI. This CDR3 is built from 12 residues. Trimming cost V 6 bases and J 4 bases, with 8 bases left between them. The CDR3 loop reads CASRAGPDTQYF. CDR3 nucleotide sequence: TGTGCCAGCAGGGCAGGGCCAGATACGCAGTATTTT.